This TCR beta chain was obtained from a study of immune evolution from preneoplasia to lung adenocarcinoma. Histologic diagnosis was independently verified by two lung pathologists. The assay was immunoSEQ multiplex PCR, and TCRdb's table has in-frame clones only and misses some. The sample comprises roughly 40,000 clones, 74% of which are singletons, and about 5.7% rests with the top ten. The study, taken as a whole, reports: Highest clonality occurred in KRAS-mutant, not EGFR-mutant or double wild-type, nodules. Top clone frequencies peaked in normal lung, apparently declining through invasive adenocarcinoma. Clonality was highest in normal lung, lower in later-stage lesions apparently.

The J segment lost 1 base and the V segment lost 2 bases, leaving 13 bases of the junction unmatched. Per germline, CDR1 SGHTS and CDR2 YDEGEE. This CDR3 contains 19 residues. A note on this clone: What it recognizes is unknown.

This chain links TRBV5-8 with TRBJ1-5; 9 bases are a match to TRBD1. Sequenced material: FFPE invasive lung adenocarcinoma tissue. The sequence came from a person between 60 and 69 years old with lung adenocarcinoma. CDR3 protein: CASSFFETGGSGSNQPQHF. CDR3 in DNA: TGTGCCAGCAGCTTTTTCGAGACAGGGGGATCAGGGAGCAATCAGCCCCAGCATTTT.